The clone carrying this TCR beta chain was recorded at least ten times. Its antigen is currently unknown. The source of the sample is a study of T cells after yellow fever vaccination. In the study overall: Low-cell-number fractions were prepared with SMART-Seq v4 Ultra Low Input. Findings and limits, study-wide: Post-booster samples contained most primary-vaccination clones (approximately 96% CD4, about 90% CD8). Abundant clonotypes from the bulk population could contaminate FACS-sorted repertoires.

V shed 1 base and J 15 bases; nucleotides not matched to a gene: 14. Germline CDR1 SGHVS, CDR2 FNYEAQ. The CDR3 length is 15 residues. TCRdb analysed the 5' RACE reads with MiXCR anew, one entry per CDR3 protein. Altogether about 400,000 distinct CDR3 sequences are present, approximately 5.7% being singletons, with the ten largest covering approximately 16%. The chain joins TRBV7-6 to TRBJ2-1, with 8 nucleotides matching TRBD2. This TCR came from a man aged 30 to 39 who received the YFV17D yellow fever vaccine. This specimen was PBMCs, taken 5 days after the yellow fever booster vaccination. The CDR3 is CASSLERKGLGFLFF. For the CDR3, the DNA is TGTGCCAGCAGCTTAGAACGGAAGGGACTAGGGTTTCTGTTCTTC.